This T cell receptor (beta chain) was sequenced in a study of blood T cell repertoires in COVID-19. Profiling relied on immunoSEQ multiplex PCR, and the TCRdb table lists in-frame clones only, not all of them. The data show 89,000 or so clones, around 90% seen once. Germline CDR1 SGHDN, CDR2 FVKESK. Trimming took 0 bases from V and 2 from J, leaving 13 bases between them. The CDR3 length is 16 residues. The J gene is TRBJ2-5, the V gene TRBV14; D is unclear. The sequencing sample was made of peripheral blood. The TCR was taken from a man over 45 with COVID-19, enrolled during active disease. The CDR3 DNA reads TGTGCCAGCAGCCAAGATCGCGGAGTCGTTCAAGAGACCCAGTACTTC. Encoded protein: CASSQDRGVVQETQYF.